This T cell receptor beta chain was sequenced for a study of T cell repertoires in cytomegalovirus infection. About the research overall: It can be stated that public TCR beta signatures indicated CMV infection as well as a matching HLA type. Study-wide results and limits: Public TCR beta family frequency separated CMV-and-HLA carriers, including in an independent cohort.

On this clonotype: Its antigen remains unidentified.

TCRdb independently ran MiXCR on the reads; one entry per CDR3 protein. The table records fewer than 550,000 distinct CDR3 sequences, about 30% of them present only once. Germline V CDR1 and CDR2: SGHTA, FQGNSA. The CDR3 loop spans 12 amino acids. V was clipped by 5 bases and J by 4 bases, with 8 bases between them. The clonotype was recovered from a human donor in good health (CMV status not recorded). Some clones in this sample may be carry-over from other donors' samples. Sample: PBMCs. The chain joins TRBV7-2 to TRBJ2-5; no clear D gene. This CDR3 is CASSQVRETQYF. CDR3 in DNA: TGTGCCAGCAGCCAAGTCCGAGAGACCCAGTACTTC.